This paragraph reports one TCR beta chain. This entry belongs to a study of control samples from healthy donors and cancer patients. The data were produced by immunoSEQ multiplex PCR, yet TCRdb's version contains in-frame clones alone and is incomplete. The sample has about 410,000 clones; around nine tenths are singletons. The clonotype originates from a man aged 35 to 55 with head and neck cancer. Specimen: PBMCs.

The CDR3 protein is CASRDREDYGYTF. In nucleotides, the CDR3 is TGTGCCAGCAGGGACAGGGAGGACTATGGCTACACCTTC. The chain has TRBV11-2 and TRBJ1-2, with 8 nucleotides matching TRBD1. Germline loops: CDR1 SGHAT, CDR2 FQNNGV. Trimming cost V 6 bases and J 3 bases; bases outside gene matches: 3. The CDR3 runs 13 residues.